Below are 17 T cell receptor beta chains sequenced from a single sample in a study of early T cells in non-severe SARS-CoV-2 infection. TCRdb re-called the 5' RACE reads through MiXCR, storing one row per CDR3 protein. The sample consists of over 20,000 distinct CDR3 sequences, more than 4.5% of them appearing once. Sequences were obtained from whole blood. All receptors derive from an adult who was a healthcare worker with PCR-confirmed SARS-CoV-2 infection or an uninfected control (not recorded which).

This clonotype turned up a few times. The chain links TRBV7-8 to TRBJ2-7; maybe TRBD1 (6 bases). This CDR3 comprises 14 residues. Germline V lookup: CDR1 SGHVS, CDR2 FQNEAQ. The V and J ends lost 5 bases and 7 bases respectively, with 18 bases between them. This chain's CDR3 is CASSNRLGAEEQYF. In DNA form, the CDR3 reads TGTGCCAGCAGCAACAGGTTGGGGGCGGAGGAGCAGTACTTC.

This clonotype was found many times. The genes are TRBV5-1 and TRBJ2-3, with TRBD2 identical over 8 bases. CDR1 and CDR2 from the germline V gene are SGHRS and YFSETQ. The CDR3 extends over 17 amino acids. J was trimmed by 7 bases and V by 1 base; bases with no gene match: 14. The CDR3 region is CASSLQDTAGGGHTQYF. The CDR3 region has the DNA TGCGCCAGCAGCTTGCAGGACACCGCGGGAGGCGGGCATACGCAGTATTTT.

This clonotype was detected ten times or more. The rearrangement uses TRBV29-1 and TRBJ2-3, with TRBD2 matching over 9 bases. CDR3 length: 13 residues. J gave up 0 bases and V 7 bases, and 2 bases lay outside the gene matches. Germline lookup yields CDR1 SQVTM and CDR2 ANQGSEA. Here the CDR3 DNA reads TGCAGCGCTAGCGGGACTAGCACAGATACGCAGTATTTT. Residues: CSASGTSTDTQYF.

The V gene is TRBV6-6, the J gene TRBJ2-7, with TRBD1 matching over 9 bases. V shed 6 bases and J 6 bases; nucleotides not matched to a gene: 9. There are 14 residues in the CDR3. Per germline, CDR1 MNHNY and CDR2 SVGAGI (reference sequence). The CDR3 bases are TGTGCCAGCAGGGAGAACAGGGGGCGCCGCGAGCAGTACTTC. It codes for CASRENRGRREQYF.

This clonotype was seen at least ten times. V usage is TRBV9 and J usage is TRBJ1-2; the D is unclear. With 0 bases removed from V and 10 bases from J, the gap between germline ends came to 7 bases. Looked up from germline, CDR1 is SGDLS and CDR2 is YYNGEE. The CDR3 length is 11 residues. CDR3 sequence reads: CASSVGKDYTF. The CDR3, as DNA: TGTGCCAGCAGCGTAGGCAAGGACTACACCTTC.

This clonotype came up many times. The J gene is TRBJ1-2, the V gene TRBV29-1; 8 bases agree with TRBD1. The CDR3 runs 13 residues. CDR1 and CDR2 from the germline V gene are SQVTM and ANQGSEA. The J segment lost 6 bases and the V segment lost 4 bases, leaving 7 bases of the junction unmatched. The CDR3 sequence: CSVGRTGWDGYTF. CDR3 DNA: TGCAGCGTTGGTCGGACAGGGTGGGATGGCTACACCTTC.

The gene calls are TRBV6-1 and TRBJ2-1; 13 bases agree with TRBD2. Germline V gene lookup returns CDR1 MNHNS and CDR2 SASEGT. V was pared by 3 bases and J by 3 bases, with 5 bases of the junction left unmatched. The CDR3 covers 17 residues. CDR3 loop: CASSEELAGGLYNEQFF. CDR3 DNA sequence: TGTGCCAGCAGTGAGGAACTAGCGGGGGGGCTCTACAATGAGCAGTTCTTC.

The chain has TRBV2 and TRBJ2-5; 7 nucleotides align to TRBD1. The junction had 8 bases not matched to a gene; V was cut back by 6 bases and J by 4 bases. CDR3 length: 14 amino acids. Germline V gene data show CDR1 as SNHLY and CDR2 as FYNNEI. Here the CDR3 DNA reads TGTGCCAGCAGGGTACAGGGGTTCCCAGAGACCCAGTACTTC. Amino acids: CASRVQGFPETQYF.

The chain has TRBV5-1 and TRBJ2-2, with no clear D. This CDR3 is built from 14 residues. The germline V and J ends were trimmed by 0 bases and 2 bases, with 5 bases remaining between them. From germline, CDR1 is SGHRS and CDR2 YFSETQ. The CDR3 sequence: CASSLDLNTGELFF. Written as DNA, the CDR3 is TGCGCCAGCAGCTTGGATTTAAACACCGGGGAGCTGTTTTTT. Looking up the rest from reference TRBV5-1 and TRBJ2-2 gives the full variable domain: KAGVTQTPRYLIKTRGQQVTLSCSPISGHRSVSWYQQTPGQGLQFLFEYFSETQRNKGNFPGRFSGRQFSNSRSEMNVSTLELGDSALYLCASSLDLNTGELFFGEGSRLTVL.

The rearrangement links TRBV6-4 to TRBJ2-3; 8 nucleotides match TRBD2. CDR3 length: 14 amino acids. The V gene end was trimmed by 3 bases and the J gene end by 1 base; junction bases not matched to a gene: 0. The germline gives CDR1 MRHNA, CDR2 SNTAGT. CDR3 region: CASSERGGTDTQYF. The CDR3 nucleotides read TGTGCCAGCAGTGAGCGGGGGGGCACAGATACGCAGTATTTT.

This clonotype was seen many times. The rearrangement links TRBV6-4 to TRBJ2-1; maybe TRBD1 (6 bases). V was pared by 4 bases and J by 5 bases, with 15 bases between. CDR1 is MRHNA and CDR2 is SNTAGT in the germline V gene. The length of the CDR3 is 15 residues. This CDR3 reads CASSGVAGEHNEQFF. The CDR3 region has the DNA TGTGCCAGCAGTGGGGTGGCAGGGGAACACAATGAGCAGTTCTTC.

This clonotype rates as medium-sized (0.01 to 0.1%). The chain has TRBV20-1 and TRBJ2-5, with 7 bases matching TRBD2. V trimming: 4 bases; J trimming: 2 bases; junction bases outside the gene matches: 10. CDR3 size: 15 residues. CDR1 DFQATT and CDR2 SNEGSKA come from the germline V gene (reference sequence). The CDR3 here is CSAKIGGLSQETQYF. CDR3 DNA: TGCAGTGCTAAAATTGGGGGACTAAGTCAAGAGACCCAGTACTTC.

This clonotype was found many times. The CDR3 DNA is TGCAGCGTTGACGGGGGAATGCCCTACGAGCAGTACTTC. Encoded protein: CSVDGGMPYEQYF. The chain recombines TRBV29-1 with TRBJ2-7, with D possibly TRBD2 on 6 matching bases. Germline lookup yields CDR1 SQVTM and CDR2 ANQGSEA. V lost 3 bases and J 2 bases, leaving 11 bases between the germline ends. The CDR3 totals 13 residues.

This chain links TRBV3-1 with TRBJ1-4; D gene ambiguous. The CDR3 spans 15 residues. Per the germline V gene, CDR1 is LGHDT and CDR2 is YNNKEL (reference sequence). The germline V and J ends were trimmed by 4 bases and 4 bases, with 13 bases remaining between them. CDR3 sequence: CASSLGLGLNEKLFF. CDR3 DNA sequence: TGTGCCAGCAGCCTCGGTCTGGGCCTTAATGAAAAACTGTTTTTT.

The chain joins TRBV11-2 to TRBJ2-5; no clear D gene. CDR3 size: 13 residues. From germline, CDR1 is SGHAT and CDR2 FQNNGV. V was clipped by 2 bases and J by 5 bases, with 9 bases between them. CDR3 protein: CASSLRLEETQYF. As DNA, the CDR3 is TGTGCCAGCAGCTTAAGGTTGGAGGAGACCCAGTACTTC.

This clonotype is labeled as medium-sized. The V gene is TRBV5-1, the J gene TRBJ2-5; D is uncertain. The length of the CDR3 is 13 residues. Germline values: CDR1 SGHRS, CDR2 YFSETQ. Trimming pared 3 bases from V and 5 bases from J, leaving 11 bases between. DNA for the CDR3: TGCGCCAGCAGCTCAGGAAGTGGTGAGACCCAGTACTTC. It encodes CASSSGSGETQYF.

This clonotype was seen repeatedly, ten times or more. V and J are TRBV28 and TRBJ2-1, with TRBD1 identical over 7 bases. J was trimmed by 2 bases and V by 3 bases; bases with no gene match: 4. Germline V gene sequence: CDR1 MDHEN, CDR2 SYDVKM. The CDR3 consists of 15 residues. CDR3: CASSLPRGPYNEQFF. The CDR3, as DNA: TGTGCCAGCAGTTTGCCAAGGGGGCCCTACAATGAGCAGTTCTTC.